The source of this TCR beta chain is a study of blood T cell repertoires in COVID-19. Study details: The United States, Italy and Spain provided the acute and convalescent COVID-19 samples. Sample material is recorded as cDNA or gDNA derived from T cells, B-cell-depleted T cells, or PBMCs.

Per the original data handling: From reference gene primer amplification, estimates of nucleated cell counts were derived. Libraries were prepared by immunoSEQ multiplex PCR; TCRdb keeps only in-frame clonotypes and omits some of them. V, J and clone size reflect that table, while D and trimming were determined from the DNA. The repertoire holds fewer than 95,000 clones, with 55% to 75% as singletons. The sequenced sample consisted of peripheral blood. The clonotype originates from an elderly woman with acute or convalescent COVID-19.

The CDR3 coding sequence is TGTGCCAGCAGCCCCAATCGGGCAGGGAAAAACACCGGGGAGCTGTTTTTT. Translating it yields CASSPNRAGKNTGELFF. This chain links TRBV7-2 with TRBJ2-2, with D possibly matching TRBD1 (5 bases). The CDR3 has 17 residues. The V and J ends lost 5 bases and 2 bases respectively, with 18 bases between them. Germline assignment: CDR1 SGHTA and CDR2 FQGNSA.